A single sample gave rise to the 4 T cell receptor beta chains below, sequenced in a study of T cells after yellow fever vaccination. MiXCR, applied by TCRdb to the 5' RACE reads, yields one record per CDR3 protein. The data contain 500,000 to 650,000 distinct CDR3 sequences, about a sixth of them singletons. The material was PBMCs, obtained 4 to 6 days after the first yellow fever vaccination. Receptor source: a man between 18 and 35 years old who received the YFV17D yellow fever vaccine.

The chain recombines TRBV7-8 with TRBJ2-3; 12 bases are shared with TRBD2. Unmatched junction bases numbered 7, after V lost 5 bases and J lost 4 bases. The CDR3 is 16 amino acids. The V gene's germline CDR1 is SGHVS and CDR2 FQNEAQ. The DNA for the CDR3 is TGTGCCAGCAGCCTGGCTAGCGGGGGGGGGCCAGATACGCAGTATTTT. This gives the protein CASSLASGGGPDTQYF.

The chain couples TRBV14 to TRBJ2-5; 8 nucleotides agree with TRBD2. The CDR3 runs to 16 residues. Germline CDR1 reads SGHDN; CDR2 reads FVKESK. J lost 1 base, V lost 1 base, and 5 bases had no gene match. In DNA form, the CDR3 reads TGTGCCAGCAGCCAAGGCGGGGGGCGAATCCAAGAGACCCAGTACTTC. Protein: CASSQGGGRIQETQYF. Full variable domain (remainder filled in from reference TRBV14 and TRBJ2-5): EAGVTQFPSHSVIEKGQTVTLRCDPISGHDNLYWYRRVMGKEIKFLLHFVKESKQDESGMPNNRFLAERTGGTYSTLKVQPAELEDSGVYFCASSQGGGRIQETQYFGPGTRLLVL.

This clonotype has a count of ten or more. The genes are TRBV5-1 and TRBJ2-1, with 10 positions matching TRBD2. Germline V gene sequence: CDR1 SGHRS, CDR2 YFSETQ. V was clipped by 4 bases and J by 7 bases; unmatched bases: 5. This CDR3 is 14 amino acids long. The CDR3 sequence is CASSRAGGPNEQFF. The CDR3 bases are TGCGCCAGCAGCCGAGCGGGGGGGCCGAATGAGCAGTTCTTC. Based on the CDR3 plus reference TRBV5-1 and TRBJ2-1, the full variable domain is KAGVTQTPRYLIKTRGQQVTLSCSPISGHRSVSWYQQTPGQGLQFLFEYFSETQRNKGNFPGRFSGRQFSNSRSEMNVSTLELGDSALYLCASSRAGGPNEQFFGPGTRLTVL.

The chain has TRBV20-1 and TRBJ2-7; a weak D match, TRBD1 (6 bases). The germline CDR1 and CDR2 sequences are DFQATT and SNEGSKA (reference sequence). This CDR3 contains 13 residues. V shed 4 bases and J shed 0 bases, with 10 bases lying between them. The CDR3 nucleotides read TGCAGTGCTACCGGGACAAACTCCTACGAGCAGTACTTC. Protein sequence: CSATGTNSYEQYF.